This T cell receptor beta chain was captured by sequencing in a study of beta chain features in type 1 diabetes. Overall study findings and caveats: Moderately but significantly shorter TCRB CDR3s were found in Type 1 diabetes patients in all four CD4+ subsets.

Sequenced material consisted of expressed TCRB transcripts (all of the isolated RNA was reverse transcribed). Measured with immunoSEQ multiplex PCR; TCRdb has only the in-frame clones, and not every one. There are about 710,000 clones in the sample; more than 13% occur only once, and roughly 0.04% lies in the top ten. This clone was seen more than once but under ten times. The antigen is unknown. V dropped 5 bases and J dropped 1 base, with 15 bases sitting between them. Germline values: CDR1 SGHVS, CDR2 FNYEAQ. CDR3 length equals 17 residues. The chain joins TRBV7-6 to TRBJ2-6; no clear D gene. The clonotype comes from a man younger than 35 with type 1 diabetes. Sequencing used naive CD4+ T cells from blood. CDR3 nucleotides: TGTGCCAGCAGCCCTGTAGGCCTTAATTCTGGGGCCAACGTCCTGACTTTC. Translation: CASSPVGLNSGANVLTF.